One sample yielded the 24 T cell receptor beta chains listed below, sequenced in a study of cytomegalovirus exposure and HLA in healthy donors. 13 Jbeta primers and 60 Vbeta primers were used for the PCR. Produced via immunoSEQ multiplex PCR; TCRdb's table is partial and in-frame only. The sample consists of about 150,000 clones, 63% of them appearing once. Input material: PBMCs. The receptors shown here come from a woman aged 60-70 years in good health and CMV-seropositive.

The V call is TRBV4-3, the J call TRBJ1-2; 7 bases map to TRBD1. This CDR3 is built from 15 residues. CDR1 is LGHNA and CDR2 is YSLEER in the germline V gene. V shed 0 bases, J shed 4 bases, and the junction held 5 bases outside the gene matches. CDR3 loop: CASSQDNRDSYGYTF. DNA for the CDR3: TGCGCCAGCAGCCAAGATAACCGGGACAGCTATGGCTACACCTTC.

A few counts support this clone. This chain joins TRBV21-1 and TRBJ2-7; the tabulated D call, TRBD2, remains unverified against the DNA. TRBV21-1 is a known pseudogene. This CDR3 spans 18 amino acids. The CDR3 sequence is CASNLTGPAGGASYEQYF. The CDR3 coding sequence is TGTGCCAGCAACCTGACGGGGCCGGCGGGGGGGGCCTCCTACGAGCAGTACTTC.

The J gene is TRBJ1-3, the V gene TRBV7-6, with D possibly being TRBD1 (6 bases). V lost 6 bases and J 4 bases, leaving 16 bases between the germline ends. Germline V gives CDR1 SGHVS, CDR2 FNYEAQ. This CDR3 comprises 15 residues. The CDR3 region has the DNA TGTGCCAGCAGTACCTTGACAGGCGAGGGAAACACCATATATTTT. Protein: CASSTLTGEGNTIYF.

This clone occurred a few times. The chain recombines TRBV6-6 with TRBJ1-2; TRBD1 might be the D (5 bases). The CDR3 has 13 amino acids. Deletions cut 6 bases from V and 4 bases from J, with 12 bases between. Per germline, CDR1 MNHNY and CDR2 SVGAGI (reference sequence). The CDR3 coding sequence is TGTGCCAGCAGGACGTCTGACAGCTATGGCTACACCTTC. Residues: CASRTSDSYGYTF.

In DNA, the CDR3 is TGTGCCAGCAGGATACCGGGACAGGAGAACACTGAAGCTTTCTTT. This translates into CASRIPGQENTEAFF. The rearrangement joins TRBV6-6 to TRBJ1-1; 8 nucleotides align to TRBD1. The germline CDR1 and CDR2 sequences are MNHNY and SVGAGI (reference sequence). This CDR3 is built from 15 residues. V was clipped by 6 bases and J by 1 base; unmatched bases: 7.

This chain connects TRBV5-4 to TRBJ2-1, with 7 bases identical to TRBD2. CDR3 length equals 16 residues. Germline CDR1 SGHNT, CDR2 YYREEE (reference sequence). J lost 5 bases, V lost 5 bases, and 13 bases had no gene match. The CDR3 loop is CASSSLAKGSHNEQFF. CDR3 DNA sequence: TGTGCCAGCAGTTCACTAGCGAAGGGCTCGCACAATGAGCAGTTCTTC.

Concerning this clone: Only one base separates this from a far larger clonotype, so it likely reflects a read error. The chain joins TRBV10-2 to TRBJ1-4; D unclear. Germline-derived CDR1 and CDR2 are WSHSY and SAAADI. The CDR3 is made up of 15 amino acids. CDR3 protein: CSSSDGAGINEKLFF. CDR3 bases: TGCTCCAGCAGTGACGGTGCAGGCATTAATGAAAAACTGTTTTTT.

The CDR3 loop reads CASSLRPRQDTEAFF. CDR3 in DNA: TGTGCCAGCAGCCTCCGTCCCCGTCAGGACACTGAAGCTTTCTTT. The rearrangement uses TRBV5-5 and TRBJ1-1, with D hard to call. CDR3 length equals 15 residues. Germline CDR1 and CDR2: SGHKS and YYEKEE (reference sequence). V was clipped by 4 bases and J by 3 bases, with 16 bases between them.

This clone was counted a few times. The V gene is TRBV9, the J gene TRBJ2-3, with 7 bases identical to TRBD2. V was pared by 1 base and J by 3 bases, with 11 bases of the junction left unmatched. The CDR3 is made up of 17 amino acids. CDR1 SGDLS and CDR2 YYNGEE come from the germline V gene. The CDR3 is CASSVQPGTTVTDTQYF. Here the CDR3 DNA reads TGTGCCAGCAGCGTACAACCCGGGACTACGGTTACAGATACGCAGTATTTT.

The table lists this clone with a few counts. This chain connects TRBV11-2 to TRBJ1-1; D might be TRBD1 (6 bases). The CDR3 is made up of 14 amino acids. Germline V lookup: CDR1 SGHAT, CDR2 FQNNGV. The germline V and J ends were trimmed by 2 bases and 0 bases, with 7 bases remaining between them. The CDR3 nucleotides read TGTGCCAGCAGCTTAACAGGGATGAACACTGAAGCTTTCTTT. Translation gives CASSLTGMNTEAFF.

The chain couples TRBV19 to TRBJ1-1; 9 nucleotides align to TRBD1. The J segment lost 3 bases and the V segment lost 9 bases, leaving 11 bases of the junction unmatched. This CDR3 is 15 amino acids long. Per germline, CDR1 LNHDA and CDR2 SQIVND (reference sequence). The CDR3 DNA is TGTGCCAGCCGCATCGCCGGGACAGGGCACACTGAAGCTTTCTTT. This codes for CASRIAGTGHTEAFF.

This clone occurred a few times. The rearrangement links TRBV19 to TRBJ2-5, with TRBD1 matching over 10 bases. The CDR3 contains 13 residues. CDR1 and CDR2 (germline): LNHDA, SQIVND (reference sequence). The J segment lost 4 bases and the V segment lost 6 bases, leaving 2 bases of the junction unmatched. CDR3 region: CASSGTGVETQYF. The CDR3 region has the DNA TGTGCCAGTAGCGGGACAGGGGTAGAGACCCAGTACTTC.

The chain joins TRBV7-9 to TRBJ2-6; TRBD1 matches at 9 bases. V gave up 5 bases and J gave up 1 base; unmatched junction bases: 9. CDR3 length: 18 residues. Germline CDR1 and CDR2: SEHNR and FQNEAQ (reference sequence). CDR3 in amino acids: CASSVRQGESSGANVLTF. CDR3 nucleotides: TGTGCCAGCAGCGTACGACAGGGGGAAAGTTCTGGGGCCAACGTCCTGACTTTC.

This chain connects TRBV28 to TRBJ1-1; tentative D call: TRBD1 (5 bases). Per germline, CDR1 MDHEN and CDR2 SYDVKM. V lost 2 bases to trimming and J lost 4 bases, with 11 bases between them. CDR3 length equals 14 residues. As DNA, the CDR3 is TGTGCCAGCAGTTTACAGGGAGGAGGCACTGAAGCTTTCTTT. This translates into CASSLQGGGTEAFF.

The J gene is TRBJ1-2, the V gene TRBV27; TRBD1 aligns across 8 bases. Trimming removed 8 bases from V and 6 bases from J; junction bases left unmatched: 11. Looked up from germline, CDR1 is MNHEY and CDR2 is SMNVEV (reference sequence). CDR3 size: 14 residues. The CDR3 region is CASRLRGREDGYTF. The CDR3 DNA is TGTGCCAGCCGGCTCAGGGGGCGCGAGGATGGCTACACCTTC.

This clone was seen only a few times. J is TRBJ1-1 and V is TRBV5-1; possibly TRBD1 for D (6 bases). V dropped 3 bases and J dropped 2 bases, with 11 bases sitting between them. The CDR3 sequence is 14 residues long. The germline CDR1 and CDR2 sequences are SGHRS and YFSETQ. The CDR3 protein is CASSYQQGNTEAFF. The CDR3 coding sequence is TGCGCCAGCAGCTACCAACAGGGAAACACTGAAGCTTTCTTT.

The CDR3 DNA reads as TGTGCCAGCAGGTGGGGACTTACTCGGACTGAAGCTTTCTTT. It specifies CASRWGLTRTEAFF. The J gene is TRBJ1-1, the V gene TRBV2; D is perhaps TRBD1 (5 bases). Germline CDR1 reads SNHLY; CDR2 reads FYNNEI. V gave up 6 bases and J gave up 5 bases, with 16 bases separating them. This CDR3 contains 14 residues.

This clone was observed once. The rearrangement uses TRBV7-9 and TRBJ2-1; no firm D call. The germline CDR1 and CDR2 sequences are SEHNR and FQNEAQ (reference sequence). The CDR3 length is 14 residues. Between the trimmed V and J ends, which lost 2 bases and 10 bases, there was a span of 15 bases. The CDR3 DNA sequence: TGTGCCAGCAGCTTAATGGAAAACTCCAGGGAGCAGTTCTTC. It translates to CASSLMENSREQFF.

The rearrangement uses TRBV28 and TRBJ1-5, with 8 bases matching TRBD1. The V gene end was trimmed by 8 bases and the J gene end by 1 base; junction bases not matched to a gene: 4. CDR3 length: 14 residues. CDR1 MDHEN and CDR2 SYDVKM come from the germline V gene. The CDR3 nucleotides read TGTGCCAGCGACAGGGGAGGAAGCAATCAGCCCCAGCATTTT. It translates to CASDRGGSNQPQHF. Drawing the rest from reference TRBV28 and TRBJ1-5, the complete variable domain is DVKVTQSSRYLVKRTGEKVFLECVQDMDHENMFWYRQDPGLGLRLIYFSYDVKMKEKGDIPEGYSVSREKKERFSLILESASTNQTSMYLCASDRGGSNQPQHFGDGTRLSIL.

This chain joins TRBV15 and TRBJ2-1; 7 positions match TRBD2. The CDR3 length is 18 residues. Trimming took 2 bases from V and 0 from J; bases not matched to a gene: 10. Germline V gene data show CDR1 as LNHNV and CDR2 as YYDKDF (reference sequence). The CDR3 region is CATSRRRVGGSSYNEQFF. The CDR3 DNA reads as TGTGCCACCAGCAGACGACGCGTGGGCGGGAGCTCCTACAATGAGCAGTTCTTC.

The chain is built from TRBV11-1 and TRBJ1-1; perhaps TRBD1 as D (5 bases). The CDR3 totals 13 residues. The germline V and J ends were trimmed by 1 base and 6 bases, with 9 bases remaining between them. Per the germline V gene, CDR1 is SGHAT and CDR2 is FQDESV (reference sequence). Written as DNA, the CDR3 is TGTGCCAGCAGCTTAGACAGGACCGCTGAAGCTTTCTTT. As protein: CASSLDRTAEAFF.

The chain uses TRBV7-2 and TRBJ2-5, with TRBD2 identical over 10 bases. Trimming at V came to 2 bases and at J to 5 bases, leaving 5 bases not matched to a gene. The CDR3 contains 15 residues. The V gene's germline CDR1 is SGHTA and CDR2 FQGNSA. CDR3 sequence (DNA): TGTGCCAGCAGCTTAAGCGGGAGGGCCTGGGAGACCCAGTACTTC. This encodes CASSLSGRAWETQYF.

Only one count was recorded for this clone. Here the CDR3 DNA reads TGTGCCAGCAGCTTGACCTCCCAGGTACACAATGAGCAGTTCTTC. The encoded protein is CASSLTSQVHNEQFF. V is TRBV5-4 and J is TRBJ2-1, with D uncertain. CDR1 is SGHNT, CDR2 YYREEE, per germline (reference sequence). V dropped 1 base and J dropped 5 bases, with 13 bases sitting between them. The CDR3 sequence is 15 residues long. The full variable domain, in which reference TRBV5-4 and TRBJ2-1 provide the parts outside the CDR3, is ETGVTQSPTHLIKTRGQQVTLRCSSQSGHNTVSWYQQALGQGPQFIFQYYREEENGRGNFPPRFSGLQFPNYSSELNVNALELDDSALYLCASSLTSQVHNEQFFGPGTRLTVL.

CDR3 DNA: TGTGCCAGCAAACGATTAGGGCGGGAGGGCACAGATACGCAGTATTTT. It codes for CASKRLGREGTDTQYF. The gene calls are TRBV27 and TRBJ2-3; TRBD2 agrees at 8 bases. V shed 7 bases and J 1 base; nucleotides not matched to a gene: 10. The germline CDR1 and CDR2 sequences are MNHEY and SMNVEV (reference sequence). This CDR3 has 16 amino acids.